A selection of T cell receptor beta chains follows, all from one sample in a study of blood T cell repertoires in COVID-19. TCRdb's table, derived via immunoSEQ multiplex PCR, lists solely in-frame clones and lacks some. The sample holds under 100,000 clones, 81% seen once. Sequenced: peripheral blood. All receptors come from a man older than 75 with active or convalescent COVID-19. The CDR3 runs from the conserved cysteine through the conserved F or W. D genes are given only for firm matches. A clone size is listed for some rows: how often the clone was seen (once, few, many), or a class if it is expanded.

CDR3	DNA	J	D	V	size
CASRRSGMGGELFF	TGTGCCAGTAGGAGGTCGGGAATGGGCGGGGAGCTGTTTTTT	TRBJ2-2	NA	TRBV19	few
CASSGTVNSNQPQHF	TGTGCCAGCAGTGGGACAGTGAATAGCAATCAGCCCCAGCATTTT	TRBJ1-5	NA	TRBV2	once
CASSPIREAGANVLTF	TGTGCCAGCTCACCCATCAGAGAGGCTGGGGCCAACGTCCTGACTTTC	TRBJ2-6	NA	TRBV18	NA
CASSDQPDRQGGELFF	TGTGCCAGCAGTGACCAACCGGACAGGCAGGGCGGGGAGCTGTTTTTT	TRBJ2-2	TRBD1	TRBV6-4	many
CATSMDRLNTEAFF	TGTGCCACCAGTATGGACAGGCTGAACACTGAAGCTTTCTTT	TRBJ1-1	TRBD1	TRBV15	once
CASSDRPNTEAFF	TGTGCCAGTAGCGACAGACCGAACACTGAAGCTTTCTTT	TRBJ1-1	NA	TRBV19	NA
CASSISAGALEGSGYTF	TGTGCCAGTAGTATATCGGCAGGCGCTTTAGAAGGGAGTGGCTACACCTTC	TRBJ1-2	NA	TRBV19	NA
CASRPGQSNTEAFF	TGTGCCAGCAGGCCGGGACAGTCGAACACTGAAGCTTTCTTT	TRBJ1-1	TRBD1	TRBV28	NA
CASSIARQETGPNYGYTF	TGTGCCAGTAGTATAGCCAGACAGGAGACAGGTCCTAACTATGGCTACACCTTC	TRBJ1-2	NA	TRBV19	NA
CASSKRWAEREKLFF	TGTGCCAGCAGTAAGCGGTGGGCCGAACGAGAAAAACTGTTTTTT	TRBJ1-4	NA	TRBV27	NA
CASSVEDGTEAFF	TGCGCCAGCAGCGTCGAGGATGGGACTGAAGCTTTCTTT	TRBJ1-1	NA	TRBV5-1	NA
CASSPGLAALTGELFF	TGTGCCAGCAGTCCCGGACTAGCGGCCCTCACCGGGGAGCTGTTTTTT	TRBJ2-2	TRBD2	TRBV27	NA
CASSNYPLNTEAFF	TGTGCCAGCAGCAACTACCCATTGAACACTGAAGCTTTCTTT	TRBJ1-1	NA	TRBV28	NA
CASSFEQDTGYTF	TGCGCCAGCAGCTTCGAACAGGATACGGGCTACACCTTC	TRBJ1-2	NA	TRBV5-1	NA
CASRGGGNQPQHF	TGTGCCAGTCGAGGGGGGGGCAATCAGCCCCAGCATTTT	TRBJ1-5	NA	TRBV12-3/TRBV12-4	once
CASKGQGTGANVLTF	TGTGCCAGCAAAGGACAGGGCACTGGGGCCAACGTCCTGACTTTC	TRBJ2-6	TRBD1	TRBV2	NA
CASSPPGGRDGYTF	TGCGCCAGCAGCCCCCCAGGGGGCCGGGATGGCTACACCTTC	TRBJ1-2	TRBD1	TRBV10-2	NA
CASRGDYNEQFF	TGTGCCAGCAGGGGCGACTACAATGAGCAGTTCTTC	TRBJ2-1	NA	TRBV2	NA
CASSLDTDYGYTF	TGCGCCAGCAGCTTGGACACCGACTATGGCTACACCTTC	TRBJ1-2	NA	TRBV5-1	NA
CASSLRGGVGTDTQYF	TGCGCCAGCAGCTTGAGGGGCGGGGTTGGCACAGATACGCAGTATTTT	TRBJ2-3	NA	TRBV5-1	once
CASSSLEGYTF	TGTGCCAGCTCCTCGTTGGAGGGCTACACCTTC	TRBJ1-2	NA	TRBV6-5	NA
CASSLGLGLDTYNEQFF	TGTGCCAGCAGCTTAGGCTTGGGACTAGATACCTACAATGAGCAGTTCTTC	TRBJ2-1	TRBD2	TRBV13	once
CASSQGTGNEQYF	TGTGCCAGCAGCCAAGGGACAGGGAACGAGCAGTACTTC	TRBJ2-7	TRBD1	TRBV3-1/TRBV3-2	once
CASSAQTGSGGYTF	TGCGCCAGCAGCGCGCAGACAGGGTCCGGTGGCTACACCTTC	TRBJ1-2	TRBD1	TRBV5-1	once
CSASGLAGVSGDGELFF	TGCAGTGCTAGTGGACTAGCGGGGGTCTCCGGGGACGGGGAGCTGTTTTTT	TRBJ2-2	TRBD2	TRBV20-1	NA
CASSLRYSRYGYTF	TGTGCCAGCAGCTTAAGGTACAGCAGATATGGCTACACCTTC	TRBJ1-2	NA	TRBV7-2	NA
CASSDRVPPGELFF	TGTGCCAGCAGCGACAGGGTTCCCCCCGGGGAGCTGTTTTTT	TRBJ2-2	TRBD1	TRBV7-2	NA
CASRETLGGGGYEQYF	TGTGCCAGCAGGGAAACCCTCGGGGGAGGGGGCTACGAGCAGTACTTC	TRBJ2-7	NA	TRBV2	once
CASSKDRGGGYGYTF	TGTGCCAGCAGCAAAGACAGGGGTGGAGGCTATGGCTACACCTTC	TRBJ1-2	TRBD1	TRBV6-5	once
CASSQRFRTGAWKQYF	TGTGCCAGCAGCCAAAGGTTCCGGACAGGGGCCTGGAAGCAGTACTTC	TRBJ2-7	TRBD1	TRBV14	NA
CASSSTGDAKNIQYF	TGCGCCAGCAGCTCCACGGGGGACGCCAAAAACATTCAGTACTTC	TRBJ2-4	NA	TRBV4-3	NA
CASSRGQGASNQPQHF	TGTGCCAGCAGCCGTGGACAGGGGGCGAGCAATCAGCCCCAGCATTTT	TRBJ1-5	TRBD1	TRBV6-2/TRBV6-3	NA
CASGPQEGQPQHF	TGTGCCTCGGGACCACAGGAGGGGCAGCCCCAGCATTTT	TRBJ1-5	NA	TRBV30	NA
CASSYGAVNTEAFF	TGTGCCAGCAGTTACGGGGCAGTCAACACTGAAGCTTTCTTT	TRBJ1-1	NA	TRBV6-6	NA
CASSAQRGGRTDTQYF	TGTGCCAGCAGTGCGCAGCGGGGGGGCCGCACAGATACGCAGTATTTT	TRBJ2-3	TRBD2	TRBV2	NA
CASSPMRGPYEQYF	TGTGCCAGCAGCCCCATGCGGGGACCGTACGAGCAGTACTTC	TRBJ2-7	NA	TRBV7-8	NA
CASSHPRGRSSTDTQYF	TGTGCCAGCAGCCATCCTCGCGGGCGCTCTAGCACAGATACGCAGTATTTT	TRBJ2-3	NA	TRBV3-1/TRBV3-2	NA
CASSQDLRENQPQHF	TGTGCCAGCAGCCAAGATCTTCGGGAAAATCAGCCCCAGCATTTT	TRBJ1-5	NA	TRBV3-1/TRBV3-2	NA
CASSVGGQGSYNEQFF	TGTGCCAGCAGCGTAGGAGGACAGGGGTCCTACAATGAGCAGTTCTTC	TRBJ2-1	TRBD1	TRBV5-5	NA
CASSYPTGHRHFYSGNTIYF	TGTGCCAGCAGTTACCCGACAGGACATCGTCATTTTTACTCTGGAAACACCATATATTTT	TRBJ1-3	NA	TRBV6-7	NA
CASSQATGSEQPQHF	TGCGCCAGCAGTCAAGCCACGGGGTCGGAGCAGCCCCAGCATTTT	TRBJ1-5	NA	TRBV23-1	NA
CASSYIQDYEQYF	TGTGCCAGCAGCTACATACAGGATTACGAGCAGTACTTC	TRBJ2-7	NA	TRBV7-2	NA
CASRTQSNTGELFF	TGTGCCAGTAGGACACAGTCGAACACCGGGGAGCTGTTTTTT	TRBJ2-2	NA	TRBV19	NA
CASSPGLIQETQYF	TGTGCCAGCTCCCCGGGACTGATACAAGAGACCCAGTACTTC	TRBJ2-5	NA	TRBV18	NA
CASSLGGRGDYGYTF	TGCGCCAGCAGCTTGGGAGGCAGGGGAGACTATGGCTACACCTTC	TRBJ1-2	NA	TRBV5-1	NA
CASSPQRGTEAFF	TGTGCCAGCAGTCCACAGCGGGGCACTGAAGCTTTCTTT	TRBJ1-1	NA	TRBV2	NA
CASSPLAGATDTQYF	TGCGCCAGCAGCCCCCTAGCGGGGGCCACAGATACGCAGTATTTT	TRBJ2-3	TRBD2	TRBV5-1	NA
CASSLEPGPNTEAFF	TGTGCCAGCAGCTTAGAGCCAGGGCCGAACACTGAAGCTTTCTTT	TRBJ1-1	NA	TRBV7-6	NA
CASSEPEGTRAFF	TGTGCCAGCAGTGAACCAGAGGGGACAAGGGCTTTCTTT	TRBJ1-1	NA	TRBV6-1	NA
CASKDRGPYEQYF	TGTGCCAGCAAGGACAGGGGCCCCTACGAGCAGTACTTC	TRBJ2-7	TRBD1	TRBV6-5	few
CASSAGTGSCRSPLHF	TGTGCCAGCAGCGCAGGGACAGGGTCTTGTCGGTCACCCCTCCACTTT	TRBJ1-6	NA	TRBV21-1	few
CASRGYGESNQPQHF	TGTGCCAGCAGGGGGTACGGGGAGAGCAATCAGCCCCAGCATTTT	TRBJ1-5	NA	TRBV6-6	NA
CASSEGPNQPQHF	TGTGCCAGCAGTGAAGGGCCTAATCAGCCCCAGCATTTT	TRBJ1-5	NA	TRBV2	NA
CASSPWGDYGYTF	TGTGCCAGCAGCCCCTGGGGGGACTATGGCTACACCTTC	TRBJ1-2	NA	TRBV5-8	NA
CASSHRGTGIYNEQFF	TGTGCCAGCAGCCACCGAGGGACAGGGATCTACAATGAGCAGTTCTTC	TRBJ2-1	TRBD1	TRBV7-2	NA